This TCR beta chain stems from a study of OX40 agonist ivuxolimab in advanced cancers. This CDR3 has 16 amino acids. V trimming: 4 bases; J trimming: 1 base; junction bases outside the gene matches: 6. Germline V gene sequence: CDR1 GTSNPN, CDR2 SVGIG (reference sequence). The assay was immunoSEQ multiplex PCR, and TCRdb's table has in-frame clones only and misses some. The sample has about 11,000 clones, 75% to 90% seen once. The chain employs TRBV30 and TRBJ1-6; TRBD1 matches 8 bases. This clonotype was obtained from an adult with an advanced solid tumor such as melanoma, head and neck, liver or kidney cancer. Here the sequenced sample was CD4+ or CD8+ T cells sorted from blood, taken in a trial of the OX40 agonist ivuxolimab. The CDR3 protein is CAWTNTGGSYNSPLHF. The CDR3 nucleotides are TGTGCCTGGACCAATACAGGGGGTTCCTATAATTCACCCCTCCACTTT.